The TCR beta chain under discussion was sequenced for a study of early T cells in non-severe SARS-CoV-2 infection. Whole-study context: The sequenced material was bulk RNA from unsorted whole blood, and its chains were unpaired.

Whole-study results and caveats: Anti-spike CD8 responses were favored by VDJdb matching, which missed private and CD4 specificities.

Researchers tagged individual cDNA molecules with unique molecular identifiers. MiXCR was run by TCRdb on the 5' RACE reads, yielding one entry per CDR3 protein. The table has 60,000 to 75,000 distinct CDR3 sequences, 9% to 10% seen once; the top ten hold less than 20%. Notes on this clonotype: The target antigen is unknown.

The sample was whole blood, taken at baseline. This sequence originates from an adult who was a healthcare worker with PCR-confirmed SARS-CoV-2 infection or an uninfected control (not recorded which).

CDR3 nucleotide sequence: TGTGCCAGCAGCGTAAGCGGATCCTACGAGCAGTACTTC. Translating gives CASSVSGSYEQYF. The V call is TRBV9, the J call TRBJ2-7; possible D gene TRBD2, 5 bases. Germline V gene data show CDR1 as SGDLS and CDR2 as YYNGEE. CDR3 length: 13 amino acids. V was clipped by 1 base and J by 1 base, with 6 bases between them. The full variable domain, rest sourced from reference TRBV9 and TRBJ2-7, is DSGVTQTPKHLITATGQRVTLRCSPRSGDLSVYWYQQSLDQGLQFLIQYYNGEERAKGNILERFSAQQFPDLHSELNLSSLELGDSALYFCASSVSGSYEQYFGPGTRLTVT.